The 24 T cell receptor beta chains below all came from one sample that was sequenced in a study of cytomegalovirus exposure and HLA in healthy donors. Some clones are missing from TCRdb's copy, which holds only in-frame ones; the method was immunoSEQ multiplex PCR. This sample has around 150,000 clones, with 85% found just once. The specimen was PBMCs. These receptors were collected from a man under 40 in good health and CMV-seropositive.

The gene calls are TRBV6-5 and TRBJ2-1; 9 bases are a match to TRBD2. Trimming cost V 5 bases and J 6 bases; bases outside gene matches: 5. The CDR3 runs 14 residues. Germline CDR1 and CDR2: MNHEY and SVGAGI. The CDR3 DNA sequence: TGTGCCAGCAGTGTGGGACTAGCTACCAATGAGCAGTTCTTC. This codes for CASSVGLATNEQFF.

The chain employs TRBV7-9 and TRBJ2-7; 12 bases match TRBD1. Germline V gene data show CDR1 as SEHNR and CDR2 as FQNEAQ (reference sequence). Germline trimming cut 10 bases from V and 6 bases from J; bases unmatched to any gene: 10. The CDR3 sequence is 14 residues long. CDR3 nucleotides: TGTGCCATCTTTGATGGGACAGGGGGCGCCGAGCAGTACTTC. It is translated as CAIFDGTGGAEQYF.

As for this clone: One junction end does not reproduce the germline sequence, and a read error may be involved. The chain is built from TRBV6-5 and TRBJ2-5; D may be TRBD2 (5 bases). The CDR3 is 14 amino acids. The V gene's germline CDR1 is MNHEY and CDR2 SVGAGI. The CDR3 nucleotides are TGTGCCATCGGTCGGGGATACCGAGGAGAGGCCCAGTACTTC. Amino acids: CAIGRGYRGEAQYF.

The genes are TRBV4-3 and TRBJ2-1; D is unclear. V gave up 0 bases and J gave up 2 bases, with 11 bases separating them. Germline V CDR1 and CDR2: LGHNA, YSLEER. This CDR3 is 16 amino acids long. The CDR3 nucleotides are TGCGCCAGCAGCCAAGATACGGTCCTTGCCTACAATGAGCAGTTCTTC. This gives the protein CASSQDTVLAYNEQFF.

J is TRBJ2-5 and V is TRBV29-1; D perhaps matches TRBD2 (6 bases). The CDR3 is made up of 11 amino acids. V lost 7 bases to trimming and J lost 5 bases, with 11 bases between them. Germline values: CDR1 SQVTM, CDR2 ANQGSEA. The CDR3 nucleotides read TGCAGCGCCAGACTAGTGGAGACCCAGTACTTC. Protein product: CSARLVETQYF.

This clone has a single count. The gene calls are TRBV27 and TRBJ2-7; perhaps TRBD1 as D (5 bases). Germline CDR1 reads MNHEY; CDR2 reads SMNVEV (reference sequence). V gave up 3 bases and J gave up 2 bases, with 14 bases separating them. The CDR3 has 15 residues. The CDR3 nucleotides are TGTGCCAGCAGTTTTAGCAATGGACACACCTACGAGCAGTACTTC. Translating gives CASSFSNGHTYEQYF.

The gene calls are TRBV7-6 and TRBJ2-3, with 11 bases identical to TRBD2. Germline V lookup: CDR1 SGHVS, CDR2 FNYEAQ. The J segment lost 3 bases and the V segment lost 1 base, leaving 6 bases of the junction unmatched. There are 17 residues in the CDR3. The CDR3 region is CASSLGGTSGFTDTQYF. In nucleotides, the CDR3 is TGTGCCAGCAGCTTAGGAGGGACTAGCGGATTTACAGATACGCAGTATTTT.

CDR3 sequence: CASSQSPGGRVNEQFF. CDR3 DNA sequence: TGTGCCAGCAGCCAATCCCCGGGGGGGAGGGTTAATGAGCAGTTCTTC. The gene calls are TRBV7-2 and TRBJ2-1, with 8 positions matching TRBD2. The CDR3 contains 16 residues. J lost 7 bases, V lost 5 bases, and 13 bases had no gene match. In germline, CDR1 is SGHTA, CDR2 FQGNSA. Combining the CDR3 with reference TRBV7-2 and TRBJ2-1 gives the whole variable domain GAGVSQSPSNKVTEKGKDVELRCDPISGHTALYWYRQSLGQGLEFLIYFQGNSAPDKSGLPSDRFSAERTGGSVSTLTIQRTQQEDSAVYLCASSQSPGGRVNEQFFGPGTRLTVL.

The V and J genes are TRBV11-2 and TRBJ1-5; the D is unclear. In germline, CDR1 is SGHAT, CDR2 FQNNGV. The V end was cut by 3 bases, the J end by 4 bases, with 7 bases between. The CDR3 loop spans 13 amino acids. The chain's CDR3 is CASSFTGNQPQHF. For the CDR3, the DNA is TGTGCCAGCAGCTTTACGGGAAATCAGCCCCAGCATTTT.

The genes are TRBV7-3 and TRBJ2-1; tentative D call: TRBD1 (6 bases). The germline V and J ends were trimmed by 0 bases and 6 bases, with 12 bases remaining between them. The length of the CDR3 is 15 residues. Germline loops: CDR1 SGHTA, CDR2 FQGTGA. The CDR3 nucleotides are TGTGCCAGCAGCTTAACCTGGACAGAGACCAATGAGCAGTTCTTC. Its protein is CASSLTWTETNEQFF.

V and J are TRBV10-3 and TRBJ1-2; TRBD1 is a possible D gene (5 bases). There are 15 residues in the CDR3. The V end was cut by 6 bases, the J end by 0 bases, with 14 bases between. Germline V gene data show CDR1 as ENHRY and CDR2 as SYGVKD. CDR3 protein: CAISAQGGTNYGYTF. The DNA for the CDR3 is TGTGCCATCAGCGCCCAGGGAGGGACTAACTATGGCTACACCTTC.

V is TRBV9 and J is TRBJ2-3; TRBD1 aligns across 8 bases. There are 15 residues in the CDR3. Germline trimming cut 7 bases from V and 0 bases from J; bases unmatched to any gene: 7. CDR1 is SGDLS, CDR2 YYNGEE, per germline. The DNA for the CDR3 is TGTGCCAGCGGTTCCAGGACAGGGAGCACAGATACGCAGTATTTT. Translation gives CASGSRTGSTDTQYF.

The chain combines TRBV6-1 with TRBJ2-7; D possibly corresponds to TRBD1 (6 bases). Trimming took 7 bases from V and 3 from J, leaving 16 bases between them. CDR1 is MNHNS, CDR2 SASEGT, per germline. The CDR3 covers 14 residues. CDR3 loop: CASIVGRGDYEQYF. The CDR3 nucleotides are TGTGCCAGCATAGTGGGCAGGGGAGACTACGAGCAGTACTTC.

The chain carries TRBV4-1 and TRBJ2-7; a weak D match, TRBD1 (5 bases). CDR3 length: 16 amino acids. Trimming removed 0 bases from V and 7 bases from J, with 19 bases in between. CDR1 is MGHRA, CDR2 YSYEKL, per germline. Here the CDR3 DNA reads TGCGCCAGCAGCCAAGATTCGGGCAGGGCGGTCCGGGAGCAGTACTTC. This translates into CASSQDSGRAVREQYF.

The chain is built from TRBV6-1 and TRBJ1-1; possible D gene TRBD1, 6 bases. Germline V gene data show CDR1 as MNHNS and CDR2 as SASEGT. V was cut by 3 bases and J by 5 bases, with 10 bases left in between. This CDR3 contains 13 residues. Here the CDR3 DNA reads TGTGCCAGCAGTGATGCAGGGGCAACTGAAGCTTTCTTT. The encoded protein is CASSDAGATEAFF.

At least ten counts were recorded for this clone. This sequence joins TRBV6-8 and TRBJ2-2; TRBD1 agrees at 7 bases. J gave up 3 bases and V 5 bases, and 0 bases lay outside the gene matches. The CDR3 runs to 13 residues. From germline, CDR1 is MNHGY and CDR2 SAAAGT. This CDR3 reads CASSDRDTGELFF. DNA for the CDR3: TGTGCCAGCAGTGACAGGGACACCGGGGAGCTGTTTTTT.

The V call is TRBV7-2, the J call TRBJ2-3; 8 bases agree with TRBD2. CDR1 and CDR2 (germline): SGHTA, FQGNSA. There are 13 residues in the CDR3. Trimming at V came to 3 bases and at J to 4 bases, leaving 0 bases not matched to a gene. This CDR3 is CASSFSGADTQYF. As DNA, the CDR3 is TGTGCCAGCAGCTTTAGCGGGGCAGATACGCAGTATTTT.

The rearrangement joins TRBV9 to TRBJ2-7; 9 bases map to TRBD1. The CDR3 is made up of 14 amino acids. The trim removed 2 bases at V and 3 bases at J, leaving 3 bases unmatched. Germline CDR1 and CDR2: SGDLS and YYNGEE. CDR3 amino acids: CASSVGTGIYEQYF. Here the CDR3 DNA reads TGTGCCAGCAGCGTCGGGACAGGGATCTACGAGCAGTACTTC. The full variable domain, its missing parts supplied by reference TRBV9 and TRBJ2-7, is DSGVTQTPKHLITATGQRVTLRCSPRSGDLSVYWYQQSLDQGLQFLIQYYNGEERAKGNILERFSAQQFPDLHSELNLSSLELGDSALYFCASSVGTGIYEQYFGPGTRLTVT.

J is TRBJ1-1 and V is TRBV2; 7 bases map to TRBD1. The CDR3 consists of 13 residues. Germline V gene lookup returns CDR1 SNHLY and CDR2 FYNNEI. J lost 1 base, V lost 8 bases, and 4 bases had no gene match. The DNA for the CDR3 is TGTGCCAGCGGGACAGACGCGAACACTGAAGCTTTCTTT. It translates to CASGTDANTEAFF.

The chain links TRBV6-5 to TRBJ1-4; TRBD1 matches 7 bases. V shed 4 bases, J shed 2 bases, and the junction held 7 bases outside the gene matches. The CDR3 is 16 residues long. CDR1 is MNHEY, CDR2 SVGAGI, per germline. The CDR3 region has the DNA TGTGCCAGCAGTTTAAACCAGGGGGAGACTAATGAAAAACTGTTTTTT. It translates to CASSLNQGETNEKLFF.

This rearrangement joins TRBV2 to TRBJ2-7; TRBD2 might be the D (6 bases). This CDR3 is 12 amino acids long. The germline gives CDR1 SNHLY, CDR2 FYNNEI. V lost 10 bases, J lost 3 bases, and 13 bases lay in between. The CDR3 is CAKSGDRYEQYF. As DNA, the CDR3 is TGTGCCAAATCGGGGGACCGCTACGAGCAGTACTTC.

The rearrangement links TRBV6-5 to TRBJ1-5, with unresolved D. Germline assignment: CDR1 MNHEY and CDR2 SVGAGI. The CDR3 runs 15 residues. Trimming removed 5 bases at V and 2 bases at J, with 13 bases between. CDR3 sequence: CASSPEGNGNQPQHF. CDR3 bases: TGTGCCAGCAGTCCGGAGGGTAACGGCAATCAGCCCCAGCATTTT.

This clone was seen just once. The chain combines TRBV19 with TRBJ1-5, with a weak D call TRBD1 (5 bases). Trimming removed 6 bases from V and 5 bases from J, with 17 bases in between. Germline V CDR1 and CDR2: LNHDA, SQIVND (reference sequence). The CDR3 runs 15 residues. In DNA form, the CDR3 reads TGTGCCAGTAGGGGACTCCCCTTCTCGGATCAGCCCCAGCATTTT. Translated, it gives CASRGLPFSDQPQHF. The full variable domain, its missing parts supplied by reference TRBV19 and TRBJ1-5, is DGGITQSPKYLFRKEGQNVTLSCEQNLNHDAMYWYRQDPGQGLRLIYYSQIVNDFQKGDIAEGYSVSREKKESFPLTVTSAQKNPTAFYLCASRGLPFSDQPQHFGDGTRLSIL.

This chain joins TRBV6-5 and TRBJ1-6, with 9 nucleotides matching TRBD1. This CDR3 is 15 amino acids long. Germline CDR1 is MNHEY and CDR2 is SVGAGI. The ends lost 2 bases at V and 7 bases at J; junction bases unmatched: 3. This chain's CDR3 is CASSYLGQGNSPLHF. CDR3 bases: TGTGCCAGCAGTTACCTTGGACAGGGGAATTCACCCCTCCACTTT.